This T cell receptor (beta chain) comes out of a study of blood T cell repertoires in COVID-19. Overall study context: There were acute and convalescent COVID-19 samples, and they came from the United States, Italy and Spain. T cells, B-cell-depleted T cells, or PBMCs supplied cDNA or gDNA.

Germline V gene data show CDR1 as MNHEY and CDR2 as SMNVEV (reference sequence). Trimming left V 6 bases short and J 7 bases short, with 15 bases between. The CDR3 loop spans 13 amino acids. Sequencing was performed with immunoSEQ multiplex PCR; in TCRdb, only in-frame clones are kept and a portion is missing. The sample yields 200,000 to 300,000 clones, approximately 85% seen once. The J gene is TRBJ1-2, the V gene TRBV27; a possible D gene is TRBD1 (6 bases). This clonotype originated in a human donor in a cohort sampled during active COVID-19. Material: peripheral blood. The CDR3 reads CASSLRGPSGYTF. DNA for the CDR3: TGTGCCAGCAGCCTCAGGGGTCCGAGTGGCTACACCTTC.